This T cell receptor (beta chain) was identified during a study of blood T cell repertoires in COVID-19. Overall study context: There were acute and convalescent COVID-19 samples, and they came from the United States, Italy and Spain.

Here immunoSEQ multiplex PCR was the method, and the copy in TCRdb shows in-frame clones only, minus some. The sample has 200,000 to 250,000 clones; around 84% are singletons. The V end lost 4 bases, the J end lost 4 bases, and 11 bases lay between the germline ends. The germline V gene has CDR1 MNHEY and CDR2 SVGAGI. This CDR3 is built from 14 residues. Material: peripheral blood. This TCR came from a man between 25 and 39 years old with active or convalescent COVID-19. The rearrangement links TRBV6-5 to TRBJ1-5, with D maybe TRBD1 (5 bases). CDR3 protein: CASSSSGGNQPQHF. CDR3 bases: TGTGCCAGCAGTTCCTCCGGGGGGAATCAGCCCCAGCATTTT.